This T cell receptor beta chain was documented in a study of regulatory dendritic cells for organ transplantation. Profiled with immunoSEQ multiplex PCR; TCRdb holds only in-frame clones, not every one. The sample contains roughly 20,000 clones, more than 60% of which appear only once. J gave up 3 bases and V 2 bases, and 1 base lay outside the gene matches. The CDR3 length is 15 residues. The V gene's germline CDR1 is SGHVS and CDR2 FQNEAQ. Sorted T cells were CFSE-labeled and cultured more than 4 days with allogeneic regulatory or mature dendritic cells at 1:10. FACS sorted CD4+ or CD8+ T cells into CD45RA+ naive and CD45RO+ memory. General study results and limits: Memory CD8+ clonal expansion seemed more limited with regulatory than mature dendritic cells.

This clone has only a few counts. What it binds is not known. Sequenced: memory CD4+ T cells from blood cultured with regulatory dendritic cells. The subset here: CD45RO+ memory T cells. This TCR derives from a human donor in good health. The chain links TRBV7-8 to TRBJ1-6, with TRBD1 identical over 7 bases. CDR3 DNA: TGTGCCAGCAGCTTACGACAGGGCTATAATTCACCCCTCCACTTT. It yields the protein CASSLRQGYNSPLHF.